This T cell receptor (beta chain) comes out of a study of blood T cell repertoires in COVID-19. This clone was counted only a few times. CDR1 and CDR2 from the germline V gene are SGHTA and FQGNSA. The CDR3 length is 17 residues. The V end was cut by 3 bases, the J end by 0 bases, with 16 bases between. Sequencing was performed with immunoSEQ multiplex PCR; in TCRdb, only in-frame clones are kept and a portion is missing. This sample carries more than 100,000 clones, around 86% of them seen once, and the ten largest clones take about 8.4%. The sample consisted of peripheral blood. The V and J genes are TRBV7-2 and TRBJ2-3, with D perhaps TRBD2 (6 bases). This TCR came from a woman aged 60-75 years with active or convalescent COVID-19. CDR3 amino acids: CASSLALAGRSTDTQYF. CDR3 coding DNA: TGTGCCAGCAGCTTGGCGCTTGCGGGGAGGAGCACAGATACGCAGTATTTT.